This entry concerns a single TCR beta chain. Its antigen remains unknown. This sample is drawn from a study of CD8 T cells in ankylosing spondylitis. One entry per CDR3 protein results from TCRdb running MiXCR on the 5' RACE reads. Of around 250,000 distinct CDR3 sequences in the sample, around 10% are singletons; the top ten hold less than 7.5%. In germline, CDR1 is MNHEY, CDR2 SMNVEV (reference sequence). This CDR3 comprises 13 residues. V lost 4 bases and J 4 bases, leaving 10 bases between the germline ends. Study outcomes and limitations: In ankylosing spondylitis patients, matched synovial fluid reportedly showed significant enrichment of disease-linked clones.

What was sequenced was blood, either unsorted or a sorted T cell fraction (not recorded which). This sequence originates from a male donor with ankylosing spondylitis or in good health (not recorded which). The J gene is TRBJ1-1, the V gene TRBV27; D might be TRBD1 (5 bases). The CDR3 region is CASSSWQGTEAFF. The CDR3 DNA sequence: TGTGCCAGCAGTTCCTGGCAGGGCACTGAAGCTTTCTTT.